These 5 T cell receptor beta chains originate from one sample sequenced in a study of cytomegalovirus exposure and HLA in healthy donors. The PCR ran on 60 Vbeta and 13 Jbeta primers. Sequencing was performed with immunoSEQ multiplex PCR; in TCRdb, only in-frame clones are kept and a portion is missing. Of 95,000 to 120,000 clones in the sample, 82% were seen once. Sequenced input: PBMCs. These receptors all come from a woman aged 18-35 years in good health and CMV-seronegative.

This chain joins TRBV28 and TRBJ1-2; D remains unclear. Germline V lookup: CDR1 MDHEN, CDR2 SYDVKM. V was trimmed by 4 bases and J by 4 bases, leaving 19 bases between them. This CDR3 has 16 amino acids. CDR3 residues: CASSSHSPQTAYGYTF. The CDR3 nucleotides are TGTGCCAGCAGTTCCCACTCCCCGCAGACTGCCTATGGCTACACCTTC.

The CDR3 nucleotides are TGTGCCAGCAGCTTAGCCCAGGGTACCTATGGCTACACCTTC. It is translated as CASSLAQGTYGYTF. The chain employs TRBV7-2 and TRBJ1-2; D might be TRBD1 (5 bases). The CDR3 has 14 amino acids. In germline, CDR1 is SGHTA, CDR2 FQGNSA. Deletions cut 0 bases from V and 4 bases from J, with 9 bases between.

V usage is TRBV5-1 and J usage is TRBJ1-4; 10 nucleotides line up with TRBD1. V lost 2 bases, J lost 5 bases, and 3 bases stayed unmatched. The CDR3 loop spans 15 amino acids. CDR1 and CDR2 from the germline V gene are SGHRS and YFSETQ. The CDR3 loop reads CASSFGDRGNEKLFF. The DNA of the CDR3 is TGCGCCAGCAGCTTCGGGGACAGGGGAAATGAAAAACTGTTTTTT.

The chain joins TRBV2 to TRBJ2-7; 8 bases agree with TRBD2. Germline CDR1 and CDR2: SNHLY and FYNNEI. The V gene end was trimmed by 10 bases and the J gene end by 1 base; junction bases not matched to a gene: 6. The CDR3 consists of 13 residues. This CDR3 reads CANVQRGSYEQYF. For the CDR3, the DNA is TGTGCCAACGTCCAGCGGGGGTCCTACGAGCAGTACTTC.

This clone was seen a handful of times. V is TRBV5-6 and J is TRBJ1-1; maybe TRBD1 (5 bases). Deletions cut 5 bases from V and 0 bases from J, with 14 bases between. The CDR3 loop spans 15 amino acids. Germline CDR1 is SGHDT and CDR2 is YYEEEE. This chain's CDR3 is CASSRGVRMNTEAFF. CDR3 DNA: TGTGCCAGCAGTCGGGGGGTGCGGATGAACACTGAAGCTTTCTTT.